The next 30 T cell receptor beta chains were all read from a single sample in a study of blood T cell repertoires in COVID-19 (dated by TCRdb to the early 2020s). Library construction relied on the immunoSEQ multiplex PCR assay. TCRdb retrieved this table from immuneACCESS and kept in-frame rearrangements only. Not all clones are present; in checked studies, unresolved V genes account for under half, and no reason is known for the remainder. The sample records 46,000 or so clones, around nine tenths of which are singletons. The top ten clones comprise more than 15% of the sample. The specimen sequenced was peripheral blood. The receptors here all came from a man aged 60 to 75 with active or convalescent COVID-19.

The V call is TRBV9, the J call TRBJ1-2; 9 bases align to TRBD1. Unmatched junction bases numbered 9, after V lost 5 bases and J lost 4 bases. Per germline, CDR1 SGDLS and CDR2 YYNGEE. This CDR3 spans 15 amino acids. Here the CDR3 DNA reads TGTGCCAGCAGTTACACAGGGGGCGACGTCTATGGCTACACCTTC. It yields the protein CASSYTGGDVYGYTF.

The chain couples TRBV4-3 to TRBJ1-1; D is uncertain. CDR1 LGHNA and CDR2 YSLEER come from the germline V gene. This CDR3 contains 16 residues. The V gene lost 3 bases and the J gene lost 1 base, with 15 bases spanning the gap. DNA of the CDR3: TGCGCCAGCAGCCAGGCTCCCCCTCCCACGAACACTGAAGCTTTCTTT. It encodes CASSQAPPPTNTEAFF.

J is TRBJ1-2 and V is TRBV7-8; TRBD1 matches at 8 bases. The CDR3 has 16 amino acids. Germline V gene lookup returns CDR1 SGHVS and CDR2 FQNEAQ. Losses at the gene ends were 5 bases for V and 8 bases for J; bases not matched to a gene: 16. The CDR3 region is CASSPSQTGGFEGYTF. The CDR3 DNA reads TGTGCCAGCAGCCCATCCCAAACAGGGGGGTTTGAGGGCTACACCTTC.

This clone was seen a few times. This chain links TRBV4-3 with TRBJ2-1, with 8 bases lining up with TRBD2. J gave up 8 bases and V 0 bases, and 9 bases lay outside the gene matches. CDR1 is LGHNA and CDR2 is YSLEER in the germline V gene. The CDR3 extends over 16 amino acids. The DNA for the CDR3 is TGCGCCAGCAGCCAAGATTGGCGGGGGGCCTCCGATGAGCAGTTCTTC. Its translation is CASSQDWRGASDEQFF.

This rearrangement joins TRBV11-2 to TRBJ1-2; D ambiguous. Germline CDR1 SGHAT, CDR2 FQNNGV. This CDR3 contains 14 residues. Trimming shortened V by 0 bases and J by 2 bases, and 7 bases separated the two germline ends. The CDR3 spells CASSLDQSNYGYTF. As DNA, the CDR3 is TGTGCCAGCAGCTTAGATCAATCAAACTATGGCTACACCTTC. The full variable domain, rest sourced from reference TRBV11-2 and TRBJ1-2, is EAGVAQSPRYKIIEKRQSVAFWCNPISGHATLYWYQQILGQGPKLLIQFQNNGVVDDSQLPKDRFSAERLKGVDSTLKIQPAKLEDSAVYLCASSLDQSNYGYTFGSGTRLTVV.

The sample holds one count of this clone. This chain links TRBV14 with TRBJ2-7; a possible D gene is TRBD1 (5 bases). Germline V gene sequence: CDR1 SGHDN, CDR2 FVKESK. V was cut by 5 bases and J by 4 bases, with 18 bases left in between. This CDR3 is built from 15 residues. DNA for the CDR3: TGTGCCAGCAGCTTCCCCGGACAACATCCTTACGAGCAGTACTTC. Protein sequence: CASSFPGQHPYEQYF.

The chain uses TRBV28 and TRBJ2-7, with 7 bases fitting TRBD1. V trimming: 6 bases; J trimming: 2 bases; junction bases outside the gene matches: 7. There are 14 residues in the CDR3. Germline assignment: CDR1 MDHEN and CDR2 SYDVKM. As DNA, the CDR3 is TGTGCCAGCAGAGGCGCAGGGGGAACCTACGAGCAGTACTTC. Protein: CASRGAGGTYEQYF.

The chain has TRBV5-1 and TRBJ2-7, with 12 bases lining up with TRBD2. Looked up from germline, CDR1 is SGHRS and CDR2 is YFSETQ. V was clipped by 3 bases and J by 3 bases; unmatched bases: 10. The CDR3 contains 17 residues. DNA for the CDR3: TGCGCCAGCAGCTCCCTAGCGGGGGGGCCCCCAGGCTACGAGCAGTACTTC. The encoded protein is CASSSLAGGPPGYEQYF. Combining the CDR3 with reference TRBV5-1 and TRBJ2-7 gives the whole variable domain KAGVTQTPRYLIKTRGQQVTLSCSPISGHRSVSWYQQTPGQGLQFLFEYFSETQRNKGNFPGRFSGRQFSNSRSEMNVSTLELGDSALYLCASSSLAGGPPGYEQYFGPGTRLTVT.

This clone was counted between two and nine times. This sequence joins TRBV11-2 and TRBJ2-2, with 9 bases that match TRBD1. There are 14 residues in the CDR3. CDR1 SGHAT and CDR2 FQNNGV come from the germline V gene. Trimming removed 8 bases from V and 2 bases from J; junction bases left unmatched: 3. In nucleotides, the CDR3 is TGTGCCAGCTGGGACAGGGCTAACACCGGGGAGCTGTTTTTT. Translating it yields CASWDRANTGELFF.

This chain links TRBV3-1 (or the pseudogene TRBV3-2) with TRBJ2-1; D is ambiguous. CDR1 LGHDT and CDR2 YNNKEL come from the germline V gene (reference sequence). Between the trimmed V and J ends, which lost 6 bases and 4 bases, there was a span of 10 bases. CDR3 length: 13 amino acids. In DNA form, the CDR3 reads TGTGCCAGCAGGTCCTACCGTTACAATGAGCAGTTCTTC. Translation gives CASRSYRYNEQFF.

The table lists this clone with a count of one. V gene TRBV5-4 combines with J gene TRBJ2-7, with 11 nucleotides matching TRBD2. From germline, CDR1 is SGHNT and CDR2 YYREEE (reference sequence). The J segment lost 7 bases and the V segment lost 1 base, leaving 4 bases of the junction unmatched. The CDR3 contains 14 residues. Written as DNA, the CDR3 is TGTGCCAGCAGCTTGACTAGCGGGGGTGGTGAGCAGTACTTC. This codes for CASSLTSGGGEQYF.

V and J are TRBV3-1 (or the pseudogene TRBV3-2) and TRBJ1-1, with TRBD1 as a possible D gene (5 bases). Trimming cost V 2 bases and J 1 base, with 11 bases left between them. CDR3 length equals 15 residues. Germline V gene lookup returns CDR1 LGHDT and CDR2 YNNKEL (reference sequence). CDR3 coding DNA: TGTGCCAGCAGCCAACAGGGTAGAGGGAACACTGAAGCTTTCTTT. Residues: CASSQQGRGNTEAFF.

The chain uses TRBV13 and TRBJ2-7; possibly TRBD1 for D (6 bases). Between the trimmed V and J ends, which lost 5 bases and 3 bases, there was a span of 14 bases. The CDR3 runs 14 residues. Germline CDR1 and CDR2: PRHDT and FYEKMQ (reference sequence). The CDR3 DNA sequence: TGTGCCAGCAGCCAGCAGGGGTTCCACTACGAGCAGTACTTC. Residues: CASSQQGFHYEQYF.

The chain has TRBV7-2 and TRBJ2-7; D gene unclear. The CDR3 runs 12 residues. Per germline, CDR1 SGHTA and CDR2 FQGNSA. V lost 3 bases and J lost 6, with 9 bases in between. The CDR3 bases are TGTGCCAGCAGCTTGGGTCCGGGCGAGCAGTACTTC. It encodes CASSLGPGEQYF.

This rearrangement joins TRBV5-1 to TRBJ2-7, with unresolved D. CDR1 is SGHRS and CDR2 is YFSETQ in the germline V gene. Deletions cut 0 bases from V and 10 bases from J, with 14 bases between. The CDR3 length is 13 residues. Here the CDR3 reads CASSLETALEQYF. The CDR3, as DNA: TGCGCCAGCAGCTTGGAAACAGCTCTGGAACAGTACTTC.

This chain joins TRBV28 and TRBJ1-2; D call uncertain. CDR3 size: 11 residues. Germline CDR1 MDHEN, CDR2 SYDVKM. Trimming removed 6 bases from V and 8 bases from J, with 10 bases in between. CDR3 protein: CASRKSRGYTF. The DNA of the CDR3 is TGTGCCAGCAGAAAGAGTAGAGGCTACACCTTC.

The V call is TRBV7-8, the J call TRBJ1-5; D is unclear. V lost 5 bases, J lost 3 bases, and 5 bases lay in between. This CDR3 contains 12 residues. The germline V gene encodes CDR1 SGHVS and CDR2 FQNEAQ. CDR3 in amino acids: CASSRYNQPQHF. Written as DNA, the CDR3 is TGTGCCAGCAGCCGCTACAATCAGCCCCAGCATTTT.

This rearrangement joins TRBV27 to TRBJ1-2; 9 nucleotides align to TRBD1. V trimming: 8 bases; J trimming: 8 bases; junction bases outside the gene matches: 15. Per the germline V gene, CDR1 is MNHEY and CDR2 is SMNVEV (reference sequence). The CDR3 runs 15 residues. The CDR3 here is CASRGGGTGWRGYTF. CDR3 bases: TGTGCCAGCCGGGGGGGAGGGACAGGGTGGCGAGGCTACACCTTC.

This rearrangement joins TRBV4-1 to TRBJ2-1; 12 nucleotides match TRBD1. Unmatched junction bases numbered 8, after V lost 4 bases and J lost 4 bases. Germline values: CDR1 MGHRA, CDR2 YSYEKL. The CDR3 length is 17 residues. The CDR3 bases are TGCGCCAGCAGCCCCCAAGAGGGACAGGGGGCTTACAATGAGCAGTTCTTC. It codes for CASSPQEGQGAYNEQFF.

V and J are TRBV24-1 and TRBJ2-2, with TRBD1 identical over 9 bases. Trimming at V came to 9 bases and at J to 6 bases, leaving 4 bases not matched to a gene. The CDR3 runs 13 residues. The germline V gene encodes CDR1 KGHDR and CDR2 SFDVKD. The CDR3 DNA is TGTGCCACCGGACAGGGGTCGGCCGGGGAGCTGTTTTTT. It specifies CATGQGSAGELFF.

This clone was counted between two and nine times. The chain has TRBV4-1 and TRBJ2-1; 8 positions match TRBD1. CDR1 is MGHRA and CDR2 is YSYEKL in the germline V gene. This CDR3 region has 14 residues. Trimming at V came to 4 bases and at J to 9 bases, leaving 8 bases not matched to a gene. The CDR3: CASSLGPGGLEQFF. For the CDR3, the DNA is TGCGCCAGCAGCCTTGGCCCAGGGGGCCTTGAGCAGTTCTTC.

This clone was detected a few times. The chain joins TRBV6-6 to TRBJ2-1, with D tentatively TRBD2 (6 bases). Germline CDR1 and CDR2: MNHNY and SVGAGI (reference sequence). There are 12 residues in the CDR3. Trimming removed 2 bases at V and 10 bases at J, with 9 bases between. CDR3 DNA sequence: TGTGCCAGCAGTTACGCGGGGATGGAGCAGTTCTTC. As protein: CASSYAGMEQFF.

This clone was seen just once. The gene calls are TRBV10-2 and TRBJ2-7; D perhaps matches TRBD1 (5 bases). V gave up 6 bases and J gave up 4 bases, with 22 bases separating them. The CDR3 covers 16 residues. Germline values: CDR1 WSHSY, CDR2 SAAADI. Written as DNA, the CDR3 is TGCGCCAGCAGCGAAATTCTATCGGCAGGGCGGTACGAGCAGTACTTC. Its translation is CASSEILSAGRYEQYF.

The chain combines TRBV5-1 with TRBJ2-7; D is perhaps TRBD1 (5 bases). CDR3 length: 14 residues. Per the germline V gene, CDR1 is SGHRS and CDR2 is YFSETQ. The V end was cut by 0 bases, the J end by 3 bases, with 10 bases between. The CDR3 spells CASSLDGRVYEQYF. The CDR3 nucleotides read TGCGCCAGCAGCTTGGATGGCAGGGTCTACGAGCAGTACTTC.

This chain connects TRBV19 to TRBJ1-2; 9 bases fit TRBD1. The germline V gene has CDR1 LNHDA and CDR2 SQIVND (reference sequence). CDR3 size: 15 residues. V gave up 6 bases and J gave up 7 bases; unmatched junction bases: 12. The CDR3 is CASSPTGGIWFGYTF. The CDR3 DNA reads as TGTGCCAGTAGCCCTACAGGGGGCATTTGGTTTGGCTACACCTTC. The full variable domain, rest sourced from reference TRBV19 and TRBJ1-2, is DGGITQSPKYLFRKEGQNVTLSCEQNLNHDAMYWYRQDPGQGLRLIYYSQIVNDFQKGDIAEGYSVSREKKESFPLTVTSAQKNPTAFYLCASSPTGGIWFGYTFGSGTRLTVV.

The chain uses TRBV3-1 (or the pseudogene TRBV3-2) and TRBJ1-4, with D unresolved. Germline V gene data show CDR1 as LGHDT and CDR2 as YNNKEL (reference sequence). V was clipped by 1 base and J by 5 bases, with 8 bases between them. The CDR3 spans 14 residues. In DNA, the CDR3 is TGTGCCAGCAGCCAAGTGTTACTGAATGAAAAACTGTTTTTT. It codes for CASSQVLLNEKLFF.

The gene calls are TRBV5-5 and TRBJ2-7; D might be TRBD1 (5 bases). Germline-derived CDR1 and CDR2 are SGHKS and YYEKEE (reference sequence). The CDR3 has 15 residues. V shed 4 bases and J shed 2 bases, with 16 bases lying between them. The DNA for the CDR3 is TGTGCCAGCAGCGTGGATGGGGCAGGAACCTACGAGCAGTACTTC. Translated: CASSVDGAGTYEQYF.

The V call is TRBV6-6, the J call TRBJ2-1; D perhaps matches TRBD2 (6 bases). The CDR3 totals 15 residues. Germline V gene data show CDR1 as MNHNY and CDR2 as SVGAGI (reference sequence). V shed 6 bases and J shed 0 bases, with 12 bases lying between them. CDR3 DNA: TGTGCCAGCAGCTTACGGGGGAGCTCCTACAATGAGCAGTTCTTC. Its translation is CASSLRGSSYNEQFF.

The chain combines TRBV2 with TRBJ1-2; D uncertain. The CDR3 sequence is 13 residues long. Trimming left V 6 bases short and J 4 bases short, with 12 bases between. The germline V gene encodes CDR1 SNHLY and CDR2 FYNNEI. CDR3 residues: CASSSIGIYGYTF. In DNA, the CDR3 is TGTGCCAGCAGCTCAATCGGGATCTATGGCTACACCTTC.

The J gene is TRBJ1-1, the V gene TRBV7-9; D possibly corresponds to TRBD1 (5 bases). The CDR3 has 17 residues. Deletions cut 6 bases from V and 3 bases from J, with 23 bases between. CDR1 is SEHNR, CDR2 FQNEAQ, per germline (reference sequence). The CDR3 DNA reads TGTGCCAGCAGACCAGTAACGACCGGGGGGACGGACACTGAAGCTTTCTTT. It encodes CASRPVTTGGTDTEAFF. Full variable domain (missing parts from reference TRBV7-9 and TRBJ1-1): DTGVSQNPRHKITKRGQNVTFRCDPISEHNRLYWYRQTLGQGPEFLTYFQNEAQLEKSRLLSDRFSAERPKGSFSTLEIQRTEQGDSAMYLCASRPVTTGGTDTEAFFGQGTRLTVV.